The present T cell receptor beta chain was sequenced within a study of Ad26.COV2.S vaccination and SARS-CoV-2 variants. Study observations and caveats: Vaccine and placebo groups showed comparable non-spike TCR breadth. Vaccine recipients posted higher spike-specific TCR breadth than their placebo counterparts.

The sample's treatment: about 20 received Ad26.COV2.S at low or high dose, single or two shots; about five received placebo; per-sample allocation not given. Sampling was done on day 63 after the first vaccine or placebo injection. The table came from immunoSEQ multiplex PCR; TCRdb's copy has only in-frame clones and leaves some out. Of approximately 410,000 clones in the sample, about 92% were seen once. Regarding this clone: Its cognate antigen is unknown.

V lost 2 bases, J lost 7 bases, and 7 bases stayed unmatched. Germline CDR1 is MDHEN and CDR2 is SYDVKM. The CDR3 sequence is 16 residues long. The receptor was derived from a person between 18 and 65 years old who received the Ad26.COV2.S COVID-19 vaccine or a placebo. The chain couples TRBV28 to TRBJ2-1; TRBD2 matches at 11 bases. The material was peripheral blood, obtained in a trial of Ad26.COV2.S vaccine versus placebo. The CDR3 nucleotides are TGTGCCAGCAGTTTAAGACTAGCGGGGCCTTTGAATGAGCAGTTCTTC. Its protein is CASSLRLAGPLNEQFF.